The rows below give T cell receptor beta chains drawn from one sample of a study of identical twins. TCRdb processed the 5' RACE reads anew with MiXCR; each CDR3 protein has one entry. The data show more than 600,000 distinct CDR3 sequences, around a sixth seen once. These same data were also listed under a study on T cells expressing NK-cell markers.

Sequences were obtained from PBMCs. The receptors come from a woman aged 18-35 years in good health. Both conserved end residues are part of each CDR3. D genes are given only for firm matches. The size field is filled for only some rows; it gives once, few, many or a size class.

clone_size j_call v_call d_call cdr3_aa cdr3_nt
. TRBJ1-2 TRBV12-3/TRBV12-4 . CASSLWLRDGYTF TGTGCCAGCAGTTTATGGCTGCGTGATGGCTACACCTTC
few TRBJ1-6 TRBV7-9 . CASSVGVGSPLHF TGTGCCAGCAGTGTTGGTGTCGGTTCACCCCTCCACTTT
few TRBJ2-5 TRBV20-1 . CSAVRAETQYF TGCAGTGCCGTAAGGGCTGAAACCCAGTACTTC
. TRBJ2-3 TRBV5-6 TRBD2 CASSWTSGEDTDTQYF TGTGCCAGCAGCTGGACTAGCGGGGAGGACACAGATACGCAGTATTTT
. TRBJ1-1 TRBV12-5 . CASGGRGAGNTEAFF TGTGCTAGTGGTGGGAGGGGCGCCGGGAACACTGAAGCTTTCTTT
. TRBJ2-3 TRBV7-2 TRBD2 CASSKSGTSGRMNTQYF TGTGCCAGCAGCAAGTCCGGGACTAGCGGGAGGATGAATACGCAGTATTTT
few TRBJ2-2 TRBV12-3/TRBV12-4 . CASSLAVSVTGELFF TGTGCCAGCAGTTTGGCCGTGTCGGTCACCGGGGAGCTGTTTTTT
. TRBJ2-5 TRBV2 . CASEEETQYF TGTGCCAGCGAGGAAGAGACCCAGTACTTC
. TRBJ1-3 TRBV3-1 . CASSLREGGNTIYF TGTGCCAGCAGCCTACGAGAAGGTGGAAACACCATATATTTT
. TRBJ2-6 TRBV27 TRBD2 CASSLGLVGANVLTF TGTGCCAGCAGTTTAGGACTAGTTGGTGCCAACGTCCTGACTTTC
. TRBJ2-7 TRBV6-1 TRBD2 CASSRETSAYEQYF TGTGCCAGCAGCCGTGAGACTAGCGCATACGAGCAGTACTTC
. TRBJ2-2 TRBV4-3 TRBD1 CASSLTRGTGNIGELFF TGCGCCAGCAGCCTCACAAGAGGGACAGGGAACATCGGGGAGCTGTTTTTT
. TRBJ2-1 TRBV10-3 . CAISEVARGSDEQFF TGTGCCATCAGTGAAGTGGCCAGGGGATCGGATGAGCAGTTCTTC
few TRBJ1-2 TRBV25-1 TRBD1 CASSASGGGDYGYTF TGTGCCAGCAGTGCTTCAGGGGGGGGTGACTATGGCTACACCTTC
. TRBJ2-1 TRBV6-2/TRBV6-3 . CASSYGPQSGYNEQFF TGTGCCAGCAGTTACGGCCCCCAGTCGGGCTACAATGAGCAGTTCTTC
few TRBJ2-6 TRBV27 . CASSLSPGSGANVLTF TGTGCCAGCAGTTTATCCCCAGGTTCTGGGGCCAACGTCCTGACTTTC
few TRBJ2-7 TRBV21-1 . CASSKALQDRVGEQYF TGTGCCAGCAGCAAAGCGCTCCAGGACAGGGTAGGCGAGCAGTACTTC
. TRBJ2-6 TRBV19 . CASSPLTAGANVLTF TGTGCCAGTAGTCCCCTAACGGCTGGGGCCAACGTCCTGACTTTC
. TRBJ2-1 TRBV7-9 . CASSSTRGLNF TGTGCCAGCAGCTCCACTAGGGGCCTCAACTTC
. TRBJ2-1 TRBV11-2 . CASSLSVTGGNEQFF TGTGCCAGCAGCTTAAGTGTTACCGGGGGCAATGAGCAGTTCTTC
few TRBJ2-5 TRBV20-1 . CSVGQLNERETQYF TGCAGTGTCGGGCAGCTCAACGAGAGGGAGACCCAGTACTTC
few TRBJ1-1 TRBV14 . CASSQHRNTEAFF TGTGCCAGCAGCCAACACAGAAACACTGAAGCTTTCTTT
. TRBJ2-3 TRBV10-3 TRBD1 CAIRAGTGDTQYF TGTGCCATCAGAGCCGGGACAGGGGATACGCAGTATTTT
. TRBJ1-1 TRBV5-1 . CASSESVRNGWLNTEAFF TGCGCCAGCAGCGAATCGGTCCGTAACGGCTGGCTGAACACTGAAGCTTTCTTT
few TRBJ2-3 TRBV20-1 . CSASREVTDTQYF TGCAGTGCTAGCAGGGAGGTGACAGATACGCAGTATTTT
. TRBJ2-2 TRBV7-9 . CASSPLTGNTGELFF TGTGCCAGCAGCCCTCTGACAGGGAACACCGGGGAGCTGTTTTTT